The 26 T cell receptor beta chains below come from one sample, sequenced in a study of blood T cell repertoires in COVID-19. Clones were sequenced by immunoSEQ multiplex PCR, and TCRdb holds only the in-frame ones, with some missing. The table shows over 150,000 clones, with roughly 85% occurring only once. Material: peripheral blood. Source of these receptors: a man aged 50-60 years with active or convalescent COVID-19.

This rearrangement joins TRBV12-3 or TRBV12-4 to TRBJ2-3; no clear D. The CDR3 is 13 residues long. The V end was cut by 6 bases, the J end by 5 bases, with 12 bases between. The CDR3 DNA reads as TGTGCCAGCAGCCTTACCCGGGTAGATACGCAGTATTTT. Its translation: CASSLTRVDTQYF.

The CDR3 reads CASSPRLRDEKLFF. The CDR3 DNA is TGTGCCAGCTCACCACGTCTGAGAGATGAAAAACTGTTTTTT. V gene TRBV18 combines with J gene TRBJ1-4; the D is unclear. This CDR3 contains 14 residues. V was cut by 1 base and J by 6 bases, with 9 bases left in between. Germline loops: CDR1 KGHSH, CDR2 LQKENI.

The chain employs TRBV29-1 and TRBJ1-1; weak D call: TRBD1 (5 bases). The CDR3 covers 14 residues. Germline-derived CDR1 and CDR2 are SQVTM and ANQGSEA. The V and J ends lost 5 bases and 5 bases respectively, with 18 bases between them. The chain's CDR3 is CSVFPGPRGTEAFF. CDR3 bases: TGCAGCGTTTTTCCCGGACCCCGGGGGACTGAAGCTTTCTTT.

The rearrangement uses TRBV28 and TRBJ1-4; 9 bases map to TRBD1. CDR1 is MDHEN, CDR2 SYDVKM, per germline. The CDR3 is 15 amino acids. The J segment lost 7 bases and the V segment lost 4 bases, leaving 7 bases of the junction unmatched. CDR3 sequence reads: CASSSPDRGVEKLFF. DNA of the CDR3: TGTGCCAGCAGTTCCCCGGACAGGGGAGTTGAAAAACTGTTTTTT.

This chain links TRBV7-2 with TRBJ2-3; D possibly corresponds to TRBD2 (6 bases). Per germline, CDR1 SGHTA and CDR2 FQGNSA. V dropped 1 base and J dropped 6 bases, with 11 bases sitting between them. The CDR3 has 14 amino acids. This CDR3 reads CASSLGTISDTQYF. CDR3 nucleotide sequence: TGTGCCAGCAGCTTAGGGACTATCTCTGATACGCAGTATTTT.

Comment on this clone: At one end, the junction sequence differs from germline, possibly due to a read error. The rearrangement uses TRBV19 and TRBJ2-1; tentative D call: TRBD1 (6 bases). The CDR3 has 15 residues. CDR1 and CDR2 (germline): LNHDA, SQIVND (reference sequence). CDR3 coding DNA: TGCGCTTTATCTGGGGTAGGGGGAAACTGGGGTGAGCAGTTCTTC. Translation: CALSGVGGNWGEQFF.

This clone was counted only a few times. The chain joins TRBV7-2 to TRBJ1-5; 9 positions match TRBD1. Trimming at V came to 8 bases and at J to 7 bases, leaving 6 bases not matched to a gene. This CDR3 is built from 13 residues. Germline V gives CDR1 SGHTA, CDR2 FQGNSA. The CDR3: CASGTGGQQPQHF. In nucleotides, the CDR3 is TGTGCCAGCGGCACAGGGGGCCAACAGCCCCAGCATTTT.

V usage is TRBV7-2 and J usage is TRBJ1-4; D is possibly TRBD1 (6 bases). Germline lookup yields CDR1 SGHTA and CDR2 FQGNSA. The length of the CDR3 is 16 residues. Trimming took off 5 bases at V and 0 bases at J, with 13 bases between the two ends. CDR3 in DNA: TGTGCCAGCAGCCGGGGGGCACCAGCAACTAATGAAAAACTGTTTTTT. This encodes CASSRGAPATNEKLFF.

V usage is TRBV28 and J usage is TRBJ1-2, with D maybe TRBD1 (6 bases). V was clipped by 2 bases and J by 8 bases, with 15 bases between them. The CDR3 runs to 14 residues. Germline V gives CDR1 MDHEN, CDR2 SYDVKM. In nucleotides, the CDR3 is TGTGCCAGCAGTTTAGTAAGAGGACAGTTCGGCTACACCTTC. Its translation: CASSLVRGQFGYTF.

A single count supports this clone. The rearrangement uses TRBV6-5 and TRBJ1-5; D remains ambiguous. V was pared by 4 bases and J by 6 bases, with 13 bases between. The CDR3 is 14 amino acids. Germline lookup yields CDR1 MNHEY and CDR2 SVGAGI. The CDR3 DNA sequence: TGTGCCAGCAGTTCCCGTGAGGGAGGTCAGCCCCAGCATTTT. Encoded protein: CASSSREGGQPQHF.

The chain uses TRBV29-1 and TRBJ1-1; 7 bases map to TRBD1. V was clipped by 7 bases and J by 0 bases; unmatched bases: 5. In germline, CDR1 is SQVTM, CDR2 ANQGSEA. The CDR3 is made up of 13 amino acids. The CDR3 loop reads CSAKGQLNTEAFF. The CDR3 bases are TGCAGCGCAAAGGGACAGTTGAACACTGAAGCTTTCTTT.

Only a few counts were recorded for this clone. The gene calls are TRBV19 and TRBJ1-4; 7 nucleotides agree with TRBD1. Germline V gene sequence: CDR1 LNHDA, CDR2 SQIVND (reference sequence). The CDR3 is made up of 15 amino acids. J gave up 5 bases and V 5 bases, and 8 bases lay outside the gene matches. CDR3 in amino acids: CASSSPGQKNEKLFF. The CDR3 region has the DNA TGTGCCAGTAGTTCACCGGGACAGAAAAATGAAAAACTGTTTTTT. Full variable domain (rest looked up from reference TRBV19 and TRBJ1-4): DGGITQSPKYLFRKEGQNVTLSCEQNLNHDAMYWYRQDPGQGLRLIYYSQIVNDFQKGDIAEGYSVSREKKESFPLTVTSAQKNPTAFYLCASSSPGQKNEKLFFGSGTQLSVL.

The rearrangement uses TRBV7-2 and TRBJ2-7, with D possibly being TRBD1 (6 bases). Germline V CDR1 and CDR2: SGHTA, FQGNSA. The CDR3 contains 15 residues. The germline V and J ends were trimmed by 3 bases and 4 bases, with 16 bases remaining between them. Here the CDR3 DNA reads TGTGCCAGCAGCTTCGCCGACAGGAACCTTTACGAGCAGTACTTC. As protein: CASSFADRNLYEQYF. The full variable domain, its missing parts supplied by reference TRBV7-2 and TRBJ2-7, is GAGVSQSPSNKVTEKGKDVELRCDPISGHTALYWYRQSLGQGLEFLIYFQGNSAPDKSGLPSDRFSAERTGGSVSTLTIQRTQQEDSAVYLCASSFADRNLYEQYFGPGTRLTVT.

This chain joins TRBV5-1 and TRBJ2-1; D is perhaps TRBD2 (5 bases). The CDR3 length is 14 residues. Germline CDR1 reads SGHRS; CDR2 reads YFSETQ. V lost 1 base and J 8 bases, leaving 13 bases between the germline ends. CDR3 nucleotide sequence: TGCGCCAGCAGCTTGTTAGGCGGGCGGGATGAGCAGTTCTTC. Amino acids: CASSLLGGRDEQFF.

This clone was detected only once. The rearrangement joins TRBV12-1 to TRBJ2-1; the table's D gene call, TRBD2, was not cross checked with the DNA. TRBV12-1 is a recognized pseudogene. CDR3 length: 22 residues. The CDR3 DNA reads as TGTGCCAGCAGCTTTCTGTTAGTTTGGGGACTAGCGTCGTCGAGCTCCTACAATGAGCAGTTCTTC. This encodes CASSFLLVWGLASSSSYNEQFF.

The rearrangement uses TRBV27 and TRBJ2-1; 7 positions match TRBD1. The CDR3 has 14 residues. Germline loops: CDR1 MNHEY, CDR2 SMNVEV (reference sequence). V shed 6 bases, J shed 2 bases, and the junction held 4 bases outside the gene matches. The CDR3 coding sequence is TGTGCCAGCAGCCGGGACAGAACCTACAATGAGCAGTTCTTC. Encoded protein: CASSRDRTYNEQFF.

This sequence joins TRBV19 and TRBJ2-1; TRBD1 matches 7 bases. CDR1 and CDR2 from the germline V gene are LNHDA and SQIVND (reference sequence). This CDR3 comprises 13 residues. V shed 4 bases, J shed 7 bases, and the junction held 4 bases outside the gene matches. The CDR3 spells CASSTGQANEQFF. As DNA, the CDR3 is TGTGCCAGTAGTACCGGACAGGCTAATGAGCAGTTCTTC. Full variable domain (remainder filled in from reference TRBV19 and TRBJ2-1): DGGITQSPKYLFRKEGQNVTLSCEQNLNHDAMYWYRQDPGQGLRLIYYSQIVNDFQKGDIAEGYSVSREKKESFPLTVTSAQKNPTAFYLCASSTGQANEQFFGPGTRLTVL.

In this sample, this clone turned up once. This sequence joins TRBV18 and TRBJ2-5; D may be TRBD2 (6 bases). Trimming took 3 bases from V and 5 from J, leaving 13 bases between them. Germline V gene data show CDR1 as KGHSH and CDR2 as LQKENI. The CDR3 is made up of 14 amino acids. Here the CDR3 reads CASSPGGDMETQYF. CDR3 DNA: TGTGCCAGCTCACCGGGCGGGGATATGGAGACCCAGTACTTC.

For the CDR3, the DNA is TGTGCCAGCAGCGTAGGTCCCCCAAACTCAGGGATGAAGACTTTCTTT. Its protein is CASSVGPPNSGMKTFF. The chain recombines TRBV9 with TRBJ1-1; TRBD1 is a possible D gene (5 bases). V was trimmed by 0 bases and J by 12 bases, leaving 24 bases between them. Germline values: CDR1 SGDLS, CDR2 YYNGEE. This CDR3 is built from 16 residues.

This clone was counted a few times. The J gene is TRBJ2-1, the V gene TRBV7-2; TRBD2 matches at 8 bases. After removal of 1 base from V and 0 bases from J, the junction contained 5 bases not matched to a gene. This CDR3 has 17 amino acids. Germline lookup yields CDR1 SGHTA and CDR2 FQGNSA. Here the CDR3 reads CASSLGSRGGSYNEQFF. For the CDR3, the DNA is TGTGCCAGCAGCTTAGGATCCCGGGGGGGCTCCTACAATGAGCAGTTCTTC.

This chain connects TRBV19 to TRBJ2-3; D might be TRBD2 (6 bases). V lost 3 bases and J lost 0, with 7 bases in between. In germline, CDR1 is LNHDA, CDR2 SQIVND (reference sequence). The CDR3 extends over 14 amino acids. CDR3 bases: TGTGCCAGTAGTATCGGGACTAGCACAGATACGCAGTATTTT. As protein: CASSIGTSTDTQYF.

The chain couples TRBV5-1 to TRBJ2-7; D is possibly TRBD2 (6 bases). The CDR3 runs to 15 residues. From germline, CDR1 is SGHRS and CDR2 YFSETQ. The ends were cut back, 0 bases at V and 0 bases at J, with 10 bases in the middle. The CDR3, as DNA: TGCGCCAGCAGCTTGGCGGCCGGGAGCTCCTACGAGCAGTACTTC. It codes for CASSLAAGSSYEQYF.

V is TRBV11-3 and J is TRBJ2-6; D not certain. CDR1 is SGHNT and CDR2 is YENEEA in the germline V gene. Trimming stripped 5 bases from V and 0 bases from J, with 8 bases between. The CDR3 covers 15 residues. CDR3 nucleotide sequence: TGTGCCAGCAGCCGAGGCGGCTCTGGGGCCAACGTCCTGACTTTC. Amino acid sequence: CASSRGGSGANVLTF.

V is TRBV9 and J is TRBJ1-2, with a possible D match to TRBD1 (6 bases). Trimming stripped 4 bases from V and 4 bases from J, with 17 bases between. Germline assignment: CDR1 SGDLS and CDR2 YYNGEE. The CDR3 has 15 residues. The CDR3 nucleotides read TGTGCCAGCAGCCTACAGGGTAGCTTTAGCTATGGCTACACCTTC. Residues: CASSLQGSFSYGYTF.

The rearrangement joins TRBV27 to TRBJ2-3, with 13 bases matching TRBD2. Unmatched junction bases numbered 7, after V lost 5 bases and J lost 2 bases. This CDR3 is 17 amino acids long. Per germline, CDR1 MNHEY and CDR2 SMNVEV (reference sequence). CDR3 sequence: CASSRRLAGGSTDTQYF. CDR3 DNA: TGTGCCAGCAGTCGGAGACTAGCGGGGGGATCCACAGATACGCAGTATTTT.

The gene calls are TRBV6-1 and TRBJ1-2; D is possibly TRBD1 (6 bases). The length of the CDR3 is 15 residues. Trimming removed 1 base at V and 0 bases at J, with 9 bases between. Germline loops: CDR1 MNHNS, CDR2 SASEGT. The CDR3 reads CASSEGHRANYGYTF. Written as DNA, the CDR3 is TGTGCCAGCAGTGAAGGTCACAGGGCTAACTATGGCTACACCTTC.